These 25 T cell receptor beta chains share one sample of origin, sequenced in a study of blood T cells in healthy people across ages. A second roughly 6 to 11 cycle PCR used barcoded and J-beta primers. TCRdb passed the 5' RACE reads through MiXCR, listing each CDR3 protein once. Of about 1.4 million distinct CDR3 sequences listed, approximately 63% are singletons. The material sequenced was blood. The source is a man between 18 and 29 years old in good health.

A few counts support this clonotype. The chain couples TRBV13 to TRBJ2-4, with D perhaps matching TRBD2 (6 bases). This CDR3 is built from 16 residues. The ends were cut back, 5 bases at V and 3 bases at J, with 17 bases in the middle. CDR1 is PRHDT, CDR2 FYEKMQ, per germline (reference sequence). CDR3 in DNA: TGTGCCAGCAGCCCCCGAGGGGAGGAGGTCAAAAACATTCAGTACTTC. As protein: CASSPRGEEVKNIQYF.

This rearrangement joins TRBV4-2 to TRBJ2-3, with TRBD1 as a possible D gene (7 bases). Germline V lookup: CDR1 LGHNA, CDR2 YNFKEQ. CDR3 length: 15 amino acids. V lost 5 bases to trimming and J lost 4 bases, with 16 bases between them. The CDR3 loop is CASSVAGGSADTQYF. The CDR3 DNA is TGTGCCAGCAGCGTGGCAGGGGGGTCCGCAGATACGCAGTATTTT.

The rearrangement joins TRBV15 to TRBJ2-1; TRBD2 matches 13 bases. This CDR3 comprises 15 residues. Looked up from germline, CDR1 is LNHNV and CDR2 is YYDKDF (reference sequence). V was pared by 4 bases and J by 8 bases, with 5 bases of the junction left unmatched. The CDR3 here is CATSKRTSGSDEQFF. CDR3 nucleotide sequence: TGTGCCACCAGCAAAAGGACTAGCGGGAGCGATGAGCAGTTCTTC.

The chain joins TRBV6-5 to TRBJ1-4; possible D gene TRBD1, 5 bases. V lost 6 bases and J lost 0, with 11 bases in between. CDR1 and CDR2 (germline): MNHEY, SVGAGI. This CDR3 contains 15 residues. CDR3 region: CASRGPTPTNEKLFF. As DNA, the CDR3 is TGTGCCAGCAGGGGACCAACCCCAACTAATGAAAAACTGTTTTTT.

The chain recombines TRBV10-3 with TRBJ2-3, with 10 positions matching TRBD2. Germline loops: CDR1 ENHRY, CDR2 SYGVKD. CDR3 length: 16 residues. The V gene end was trimmed by 2 bases and the J gene end by 8 bases; junction bases not matched to a gene: 10. The CDR3 reads CAISEQTSGPLGTQYF. The CDR3 DNA sequence: TGTGCCATCAGTGAGCAGACTAGCGGGCCCTTGGGTACGCAGTATTTT.

The rearrangement links TRBV28 to TRBJ2-7; D is unclear. V lost 8 bases and J lost 3, with 5 bases in between. The CDR3 is 10 residues long. Germline CDR1 and CDR2: MDHEN and SYDVKM. The CDR3 DNA sequence: TGTGCCAGCGCTCACTACGAGCAGTACTTC. It specifies CASAHYEQYF.

This clonotype was seen a handful of times. The rearrangement uses TRBV29-1 and TRBJ1-1; maybe TRBD1 (6 bases). There are 14 residues in the CDR3. V was clipped by 0 bases and J by 5 bases, with 13 bases between them. Germline V gene lookup returns CDR1 SQVTM and CDR2 ANQGSEA. The CDR3 region has the DNA TGCAGCGTTGAAGAGTCAGGGGAGGGTACTGAAGCTTTCTTT. It translates to CSVEESGEGTEAFF.

The chain has TRBV7-6 and TRBJ2-7; D is undetermined. The CDR3 has 15 residues. V gave up 1 base and J gave up 0 bases, with 10 bases separating them. CDR1 is SGHVS and CDR2 is FNYEAQ in the germline V gene. The CDR3 region is CASSLGAHSSYEQYF. The CDR3 DNA sequence: TGTGCCAGCAGCTTAGGGGCGCATAGCTCCTACGAGCAGTACTTC. The complete variable domain, with remaining parts taken from reference TRBV7-6 and TRBJ2-7, reads GAGVSQSPRYKVTKRGQDVALRCDPISGHVSLYWYRQALGQGPEFLTYFNYEAQQDKSGLPNDRFSAERPEGSISTLTIQRTEQRDSAMYRCASSLGAHSSYEQYFGPGTRLTVT.

The gene calls are TRBV13 and TRBJ2-4, with a tentative D call TRBD2 (8 bases). Germline CDR1 PRHDT, CDR2 FYEKMQ (reference sequence). The CDR3 sequence is 17 residues long. Trimming left V 2 bases short and J 1 base short, with 15 bases between. DNA for the CDR3: TGTGCCAGCAGCTTATCGGGAGGGGGCGCGGCCAAAAACATTCAGTACTTC. It is translated as CASSLSGGGAAKNIQYF. Using reference TRBV13 and TRBJ2-4 for the parts outside the CDR3, the full variable domain is AAGVIQSPRHLIKEKRETATLKCYPIPRHDTVYWYQQGPGQDPQFLISFYEKMQSDKGSIPDRFSAQQFSDYHSELNMSSLELGDSALYFCASSLSGGGAAKNIQYFGAGTRLSVL.

This clonotype was observed a few times. The CDR3 here is CASSLTDLSGELFF. Here the CDR3 DNA reads TGCGCCAGCAGCCTGACAGACTTAAGCGGGGAGCTGTTTTTT. The chain combines TRBV4-1 with TRBJ2-2, with a weak D call TRBD1 (5 bases). Per the germline V gene, CDR1 is MGHRA and CDR2 is YSYEKL. The CDR3 is 14 amino acids. V gave up 4 bases and J gave up 7 bases, with 13 bases separating them.

Worth noting for this clonotype: With a much larger clone just one base away, this may be a read error. This rearrangement joins TRBV20-1 to TRBJ2-7; TRBD2 agrees at 11 bases. This CDR3 has 15 residues. Losses at the gene ends were 6 bases for V and 9 bases for J; bases not matched to a gene: 16. Germline V CDR1 and CDR2: DFQATT, SNEGSKA (reference sequence). The CDR3 sequence: CSAIPTGLAVKGQYF. CDR3 coding DNA: TGCAGTGCGATTCCAACGGGACTAGCGGTGAAGGGGCAGTACTTC.

This clonotype was counted between two and nine times. The gene calls are TRBV20-1 and TRBJ1-1; a weak D match, TRBD1 (6 bases). The V gene lost 2 bases and the J gene lost 1 base, with 17 bases spanning the gap. The CDR3 has 16 amino acids. Looked up from germline, CDR1 is DFQATT and CDR2 is SNEGSKA (reference sequence). The CDR3 region is CSARPPHGTPNTEAFF. The CDR3 DNA is TGCAGTGCTAGACCCCCTCATGGGACACCGAACACTGAAGCTTTCTTT.

The gene calls are TRBV12-3 or TRBV12-4 and TRBJ2-3; weak D call: TRBD1 (5 bases). The V gene lost 2 bases and the J gene lost 5 bases, with 14 bases spanning the gap. The CDR3 extends over 15 amino acids. The CDR3, as DNA: TGTGCCAGCAGTTTAAGCAGGGTCGGTGGAGATACGCAGTATTTT. Its protein is CASSLSRVGGDTQYF.

This chain connects TRBV4-2 to TRBJ2-3, with 8 nucleotides matching TRBD2. With V trimmed by 5 bases and J by 1 base, 11 bases remained unmatched. Germline V CDR1 and CDR2: LGHNA, YNFKEQ. CDR3 size: 17 residues. CDR3 bases: TGTGCCAGCAGCTCCCTCCCTCGAGCGGGAGGCACAGATACGCAGTATTTT. Translated, it gives CASSSLPRAGGTDTQYF.

V is TRBV29-1 and J is TRBJ2-7; D ambiguous. Trimming pared 7 bases from V and 4 bases from J, leaving 17 bases between. CDR1 SQVTM and CDR2 ANQGSEA come from the germline V gene. The CDR3 spans 13 residues. The CDR3 nucleotides read TGCAGCGCCCTAGATTATGGACCGTACGAGCAGTACTTC. This translates into CSALDYGPYEQYF.

The chain links TRBV7-2 to TRBJ2-1, with D possibly being TRBD2 (6 bases). The CDR3 consists of 13 residues. The V gene's germline CDR1 is SGHTA and CDR2 FQGNSA. The V end lost 4 bases, the J end lost 9 bases, and 13 bases lay between the germline ends. In nucleotides, the CDR3 is TGTGCCAGCAGCTCGACTAGGGTGGTTGAGCAGTTCTTC. This codes for CASSSTRVVEQFF.

The chain links TRBV6-1 to TRBJ2-2; D not certain. CDR1 MNHNS and CDR2 SASEGT come from the germline V gene. V lost 6 bases to trimming and J lost 8 bases, with 7 bases between them. This CDR3 has 11 residues. CDR3 in amino acids: CASRERGELFF. CDR3 coding DNA: TGTGCCAGCAGAGAGAGGGGGGAGCTGTTTTTT.

The chain joins TRBV27 to TRBJ1-5; TRBD1 might be the D (6 bases). CDR3 length: 14 residues. Trimming removed 7 bases from V and 7 bases from J, with 17 bases in between. Per germline, CDR1 MNHEY and CDR2 SMNVEV (reference sequence). CDR3 sequence (DNA): TGTGCCAGCAACAGGGAAGGGGCTGGGCAGCCCCAGCATTTT. This encodes CASNREGAGQPQHF.

The table lists this clonotype with a few counts. The rearrangement joins TRBV2 to TRBJ1-5; D may be TRBD1 (6 bases). The length of the CDR3 is 15 residues. Germline CDR1 and CDR2: SNHLY and FYNNEI. The V end lost 1 base, the J end lost 4 bases, and 11 bases lay between the germline ends. The CDR3: CASSEGGRGNQPQHF. DNA for the CDR3: TGTGCCAGCAGTGAAGGGGGGCGAGGGAATCAGCCCCAGCATTTT.

This clonotype was recorded once. J is TRBJ1-1 and V is TRBV6-5, with D possibly TRBD1 on 6 matching bases. The germline gives CDR1 MNHEY, CDR2 SVGAGI. Trimming shortened V by 2 bases and J by 5 bases, and 15 bases separated the two germline ends. The CDR3 runs to 15 residues. The CDR3 loop reads CASSYHGGHRTEAFF. The CDR3 coding sequence is TGTGCCAGCAGTTACCACGGGGGGCACAGGACTGAAGCTTTCTTT.

In nucleotides, the CDR3 is TGCGCCAGCAGCCCGCGGGCAGCGGGAGACTACGAGCAGTACTTC. Protein product: CASSPRAAGDYEQYF. V gene TRBV4-1 combines with J gene TRBJ2-7; 8 nucleotides line up with TRBD2. The CDR3 totals 15 residues. Losses at the gene ends were 4 bases for V and 3 bases for J; bases not matched to a gene: 8. Per the germline V gene, CDR1 is MGHRA and CDR2 is YSYEKL.

The chain joins TRBV29-1 to TRBJ1-1; D gene unclear. The ends were cut back, 4 bases at V and 0 bases at J, with 15 bases in the middle. Germline V lookup: CDR1 SQVTM, CDR2 ANQGSEA. The CDR3 spans 15 residues. The CDR3 DNA sequence: TGCAGCGTTGGGCCCCCGGGTTTCATGAACACTGAAGCTTTCTTT. Its translation is CSVGPPGFMNTEAFF.

This clonotype was counted a few times. V gene TRBV5-5 combines with J gene TRBJ2-4; 9 positions agree with TRBD1. The germline gives CDR1 SGHKS, CDR2 YYEKEE (reference sequence). The CDR3 runs 14 residues. V dropped 4 bases and J dropped 6; count of bases not matched to a gene: 5. Here the CDR3 reads CASSRGQGLNIQYF. CDR3 sequence (DNA): TGTGCCAGCAGCAGGGGACAGGGATTAAACATTCAGTACTTC.

This sequence joins TRBV20-1 and TRBJ1-2; weak D call: TRBD1 (6 bases). The germline V and J ends were trimmed by 6 bases and 8 bases, with 16 bases remaining between them. The CDR3 contains 12 residues. Germline V lookup: CDR1 DFQATT, CDR2 SNEGSKA (reference sequence). The CDR3 DNA is TGCAGTGCCCAGCACAGGGCTGCCGGCTACACCTTC. Its protein is CSAQHRAAGYTF.

V usage is TRBV28 and J usage is TRBJ2-1, with 8 bases matching TRBD2. Germline V gene data show CDR1 as MDHEN and CDR2 as SYDVKM. This CDR3 has 14 residues. Trimming at V came to 3 bases and at J to 9 bases, leaving 7 bases not matched to a gene. CDR3 residues: CASSLSSGGTEQFF. CDR3 nucleotides: TGTGCCAGCAGTTTGTCGAGCGGGGGTACTGAGCAGTTCTTC.